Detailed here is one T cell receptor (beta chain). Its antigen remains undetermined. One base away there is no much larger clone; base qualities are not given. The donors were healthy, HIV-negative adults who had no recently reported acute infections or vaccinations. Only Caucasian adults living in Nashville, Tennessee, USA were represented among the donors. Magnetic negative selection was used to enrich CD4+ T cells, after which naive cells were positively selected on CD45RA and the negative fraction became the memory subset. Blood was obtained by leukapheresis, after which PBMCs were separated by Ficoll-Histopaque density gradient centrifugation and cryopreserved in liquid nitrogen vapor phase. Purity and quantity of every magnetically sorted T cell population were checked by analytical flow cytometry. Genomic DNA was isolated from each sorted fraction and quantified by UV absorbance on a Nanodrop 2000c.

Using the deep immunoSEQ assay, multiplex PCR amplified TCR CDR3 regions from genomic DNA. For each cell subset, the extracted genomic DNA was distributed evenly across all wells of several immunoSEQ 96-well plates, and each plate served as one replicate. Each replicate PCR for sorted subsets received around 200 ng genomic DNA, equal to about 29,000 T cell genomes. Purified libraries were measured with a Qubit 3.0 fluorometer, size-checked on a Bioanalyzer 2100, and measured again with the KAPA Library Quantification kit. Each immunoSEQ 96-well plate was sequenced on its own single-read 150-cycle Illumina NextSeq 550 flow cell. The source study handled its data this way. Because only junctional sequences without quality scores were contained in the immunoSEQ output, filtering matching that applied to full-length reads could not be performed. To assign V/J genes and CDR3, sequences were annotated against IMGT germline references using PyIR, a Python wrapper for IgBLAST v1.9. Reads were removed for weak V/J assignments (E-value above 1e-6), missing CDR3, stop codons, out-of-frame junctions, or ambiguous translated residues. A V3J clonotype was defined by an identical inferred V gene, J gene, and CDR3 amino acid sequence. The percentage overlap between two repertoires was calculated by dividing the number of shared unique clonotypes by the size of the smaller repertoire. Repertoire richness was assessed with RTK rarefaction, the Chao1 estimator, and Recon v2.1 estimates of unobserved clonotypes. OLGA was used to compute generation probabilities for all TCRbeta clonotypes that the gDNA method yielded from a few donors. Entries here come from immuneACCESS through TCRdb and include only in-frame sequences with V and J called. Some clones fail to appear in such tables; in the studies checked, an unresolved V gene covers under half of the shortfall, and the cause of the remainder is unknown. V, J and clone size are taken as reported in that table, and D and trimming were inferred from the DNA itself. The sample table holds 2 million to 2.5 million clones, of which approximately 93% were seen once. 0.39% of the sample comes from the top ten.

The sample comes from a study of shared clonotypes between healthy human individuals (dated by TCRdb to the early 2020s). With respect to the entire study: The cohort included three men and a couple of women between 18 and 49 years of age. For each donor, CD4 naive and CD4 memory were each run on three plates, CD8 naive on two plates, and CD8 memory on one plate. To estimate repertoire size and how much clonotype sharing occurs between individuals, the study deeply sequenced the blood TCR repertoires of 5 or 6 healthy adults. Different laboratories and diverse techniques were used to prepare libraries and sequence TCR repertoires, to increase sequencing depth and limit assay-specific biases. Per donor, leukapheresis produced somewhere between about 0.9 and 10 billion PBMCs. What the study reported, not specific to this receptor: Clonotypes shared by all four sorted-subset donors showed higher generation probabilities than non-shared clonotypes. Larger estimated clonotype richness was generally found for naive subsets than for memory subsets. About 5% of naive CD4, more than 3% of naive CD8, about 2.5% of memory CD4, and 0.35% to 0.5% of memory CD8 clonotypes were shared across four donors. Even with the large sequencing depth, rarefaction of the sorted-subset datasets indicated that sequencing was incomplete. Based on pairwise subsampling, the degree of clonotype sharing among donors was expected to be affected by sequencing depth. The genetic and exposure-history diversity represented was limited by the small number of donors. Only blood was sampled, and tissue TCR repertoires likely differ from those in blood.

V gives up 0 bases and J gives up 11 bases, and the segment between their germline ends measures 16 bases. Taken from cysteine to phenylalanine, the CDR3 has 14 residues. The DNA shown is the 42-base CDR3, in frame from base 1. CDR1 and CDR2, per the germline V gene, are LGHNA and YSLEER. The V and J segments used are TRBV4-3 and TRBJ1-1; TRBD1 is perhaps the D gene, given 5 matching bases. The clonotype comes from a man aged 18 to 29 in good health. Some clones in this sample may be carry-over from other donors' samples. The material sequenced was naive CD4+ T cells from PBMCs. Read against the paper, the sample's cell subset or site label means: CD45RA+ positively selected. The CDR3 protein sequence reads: CASSQDPFGAEAFF. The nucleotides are TGCGCCAGCAGCCAAGATCCTTTCGGGGCGGAGGCTTTCTTT.